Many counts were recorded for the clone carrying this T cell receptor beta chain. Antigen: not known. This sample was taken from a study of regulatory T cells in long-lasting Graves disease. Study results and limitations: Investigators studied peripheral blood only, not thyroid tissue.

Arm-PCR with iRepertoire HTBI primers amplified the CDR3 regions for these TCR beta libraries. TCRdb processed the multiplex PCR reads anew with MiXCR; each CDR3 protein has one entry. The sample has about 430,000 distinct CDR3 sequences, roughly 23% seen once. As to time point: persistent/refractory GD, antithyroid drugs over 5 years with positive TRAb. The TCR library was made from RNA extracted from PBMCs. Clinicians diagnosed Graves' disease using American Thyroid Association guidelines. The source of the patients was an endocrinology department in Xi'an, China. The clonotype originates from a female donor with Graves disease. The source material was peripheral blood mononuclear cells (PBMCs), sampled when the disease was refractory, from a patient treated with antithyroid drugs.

CDR3 nucleotides: TGTGCCAGCAGCTCTGCCGGGACAGGGAGTTACGAGCAGTACTTC. Amino acids: CASSSAGTGSYEQYF. This rearrangement joins TRBV27 to TRBJ2-7, with 9 bases aligning to TRBD1. The CDR3 is 15 residues long. Germline-derived CDR1 and CDR2 are MNHEY and SMNVEV (reference sequence). V gave up 6 bases and J gave up 4 bases; unmatched junction bases: 10.